Following are 16 T cell receptor beta chains from one sample sequenced in a study of blood T cell repertoires in COVID-19 (dated by TCRdb to about 2020). Libraries were constructed by the immunoSEQ multiplex PCR assay. As stored in TCRdb, this immuneACCESS dataset retains in-frame rearrangements with V and J assigned. A fraction of the clones does not appear; measured against another copy, unresolved V genes explain less than half of the discrepancy, and the remainder lacks a known reason. The sample includes 80,000 to 95,000 clones, with roughly 84% observed a single time. The ten biggest clones cover around 29% of the sample. The sequenced material came from peripheral blood. All receptors come from a woman older than 75 with active or convalescent COVID-19.

The chain joins TRBV10-3 to TRBJ2-1; 7 nucleotides match TRBD2. The length of the CDR3 is 14 residues. Losses at the gene ends were 6 bases for V and 3 bases for J; bases not matched to a gene: 5. Germline V gives CDR1 ENHRY, CDR2 SYGVKD. In DNA form, the CDR3 reads TGTGCCATCAGCGAAGGACTAGACTACAATGAGCAGTTCTTC. It translates to CAISEGLDYNEQFF.

The chain has TRBV6-1 and TRBJ2-3, with TRBD2 matching over 7 bases. Germline CDR1 and CDR2: MNHNS and SASEGT. The CDR3 is 13 residues long. V was pared by 3 bases and J by 8 bases, with 5 bases of the junction left unmatched. The CDR3 spells CASSEEWGGTQYF. CDR3 bases: TGTGCCAGCAGTGAGGAATGGGGGGGTACGCAGTATTTT.

This clone was counted only a few times. The chain carries TRBV6-5 and TRBJ1-2; TRBD1 matches at 7 bases. V gave up 2 bases and J gave up 8 bases; unmatched junction bases: 5. Germline CDR1 MNHEY, CDR2 SVGAGI. This CDR3 region has 13 residues. CDR3 bases: TGTGCCAGCAGTTACAACCACAGGGGAGGCTACACCTTC. It is translated as CASSYNHRGGYTF.

The genes are TRBV28 and TRBJ1-2, with TRBD1 identical over 7 bases. The germline V gene has CDR1 MDHEN and CDR2 SYDVKM. CDR3 length: 14 amino acids. The trim removed 3 bases at V and 4 bases at J, leaving 5 bases unmatched. CDR3 in DNA: TGTGCCAGCAGTTTTACAGGGGTCGGCTATGGCTACACCTTC. Its translation: CASSFTGVGYGYTF.

This chain links TRBV27 with TRBJ2-2; 10 bases agree with TRBD2. J lost 7 bases, V lost 10 bases, and 21 bases had no gene match. Germline lookup yields CDR1 MNHEY and CDR2 SMNVEV (reference sequence). The CDR3 sequence is 18 residues long. The DNA for the CDR3 is TGTGCCACCCGGGGCCCTAGGGCTAGCGGGAGCTTGGGCGGGGAGCTGTTTTTT. This gives the protein CATRGPRASGSLGGELFF.

Only one count was recorded for this clone. The genes are TRBV12-3 or TRBV12-4 and TRBJ2-5, with a tentative D call TRBD2 (6 bases). The V gene lost 3 bases and the J gene lost 7 bases, with 12 bases spanning the gap. The CDR3 is made up of 13 amino acids. CDR3 region: CASSFSEGGTQYF. The CDR3 DNA reads TGTGCCAGCAGTTTCTCGGAGGGTGGGACCCAGTACTTC.

The rearrangement links TRBV9 to TRBJ2-3; TRBD2 agrees at 7 bases. This CDR3 contains 16 residues. J was trimmed by 6 bases and V by 0 bases; bases with no gene match: 10. Germline loops: CDR1 SGDLS, CDR2 YYNGEE. CDR3 DNA sequence: TGTGCCAGCAGCGTAGAGAGAGGCGGGGGTACGGATACGCAGTATTTT. It encodes CASSVERGGGTDTQYF.

The chain links TRBV3-1 (or the pseudogene TRBV3-2) to TRBJ2-3; 9 bases match TRBD2. The junction had 7 bases not matched to a gene; V was cut back by 0 bases and J by 6 bases. The CDR3 contains 16 residues. CDR1 is LGHDT and CDR2 is YNNKEL in the germline V gene (reference sequence). Here the CDR3 reads CASSQEARGGLDTQYF. In DNA form, the CDR3 reads TGTGCCAGCAGCCAAGAGGCGCGGGGGGGCCTGGATACGCAGTATTTT.

The chain uses TRBV7-3 and TRBJ2-3, with 7 bases aligning to TRBD2. V trimming: 5 bases; J trimming: 4 bases; junction bases outside the gene matches: 6. Germline V gene lookup returns CDR1 SGHTA and CDR2 FQGTGA. This CDR3 is built from 14 residues. The CDR3 coding sequence is TGTGCCAGCAGCATTAGCGGACTAGCAGATACGCAGTATTTT. It is translated as CASSISGLADTQYF.

V usage is TRBV24-1 and J usage is TRBJ2-3; 7 bases fit TRBD1. CDR1 and CDR2 from the germline V gene are KGHDR and SFDVKD. V trimming: 5 bases; J trimming: 2 bases; junction bases outside the gene matches: 6. The CDR3 is made up of 15 amino acids. CDR3: CATSAGDSYTDTQYF. The CDR3 DNA reads TGTGCCACCAGTGCCGGGGACAGCTACACAGATACGCAGTATTTT.

This clone appeared a few times. The chain carries TRBV15 and TRBJ1-2; D unresolved. The CDR3 is 15 residues long. Looked up from germline, CDR1 is LNHNV and CDR2 is YYDKDF (reference sequence). V dropped 1 base and J dropped 3 bases, with 12 bases sitting between them. The CDR3 nucleotides read TGTGCCACCAGCAGAGTAGGCGGTCTACACTATGGCTACACCTTC. Translation gives CATSRVGGLHYGYTF.

V usage is TRBV30 and J usage is TRBJ2-3; 7 positions agree with TRBD1. The CDR3 has 13 residues. With 0 bases clipped from V and 4 bases from J, the junction kept 1 base outside the gene matches. Germline V gene lookup returns CDR1 GTSNPN and CDR2 SVGIG (reference sequence). Here the CDR3 DNA reads TGTGCCTGGAGTGTAAGGGGGCCAGATACGCAGTATTTT. Its translation is CAWSVRGPDTQYF.

The chain has TRBV7-2 and TRBJ1-2; no reliable D call. The CDR3 is 13 amino acids. Germline V gives CDR1 SGHTA, CDR2 FQGNSA. Trimming cost V 2 bases and J 6 bases, with 10 bases left between them. CDR3 region: CASSLPLAHGYTF. Here the CDR3 DNA reads TGTGCCAGCAGCTTACCCTTGGCCCATGGCTACACCTTC.

This chain links TRBV27 with TRBJ2-7; D is unresolved. Trimming stripped 5 bases from V and 0 bases from J, with 14 bases between. CDR3 length equals 15 residues. Germline values: CDR1 MNHEY, CDR2 SMNVEV (reference sequence). The CDR3 spells CASSPTPTTSYEQYF. The CDR3 nucleotides are TGTGCCAGCAGTCCCACCCCAACAACCTCCTACGAGCAGTACTTC.

This chain joins TRBV3-1 (or the pseudogene TRBV3-2) and TRBJ2-3; the match to TRBD2 covers 7 bases. J gave up 1 base and V 1 base, and 8 bases lay outside the gene matches. The length of the CDR3 is 17 residues. Per the germline V gene, CDR1 is LGHDT and CDR2 is YNNKEL (reference sequence). The CDR3 sequence is CASSQGLAQIRTDTQYF. The CDR3, as DNA: TGTGCCAGCAGCCAAGGACTAGCCCAAATTCGCACAGATACGCAGTATTTT.

The chain recombines TRBV18 with TRBJ2-2, with a tentative D call TRBD1 (5 bases). Trimming removed 4 bases at V and 0 bases at J, with 9 bases between. CDR3 length: 15 amino acids. CDR1 and CDR2 from the germline V gene are KGHSH and LQKENI. In nucleotides, the CDR3 is TGTGCCAGCTCACAGACAGATCCGAACACCGGGGAGCTGTTTTTT. Amino acids: CASSQTDPNTGELFF. Filled out from reference TRBV18 and TRBJ2-2, the complete variable domain reads NAGVMQNPRHLVRRRGQEARLRCSPMKGHSHVYWYRQLPEEGLKFMVYLQKENIIDESGMPKERFSAEFPKEGPSILRIQQVVRGDSAAYFCASSQTDPNTGELFFGEGSRLTVL.